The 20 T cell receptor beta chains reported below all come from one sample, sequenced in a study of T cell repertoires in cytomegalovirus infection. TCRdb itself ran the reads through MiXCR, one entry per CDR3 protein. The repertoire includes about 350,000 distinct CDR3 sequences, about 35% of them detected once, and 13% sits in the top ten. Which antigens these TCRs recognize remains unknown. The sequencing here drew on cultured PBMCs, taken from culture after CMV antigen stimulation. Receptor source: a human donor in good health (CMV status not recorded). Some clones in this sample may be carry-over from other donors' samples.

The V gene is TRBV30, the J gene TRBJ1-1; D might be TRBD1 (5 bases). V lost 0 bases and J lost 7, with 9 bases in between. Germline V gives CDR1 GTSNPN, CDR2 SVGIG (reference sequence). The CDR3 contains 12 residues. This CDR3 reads CAWSVRGIEAFF. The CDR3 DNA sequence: TGTGCCTGGAGTGTACGGGGGATTGAAGCTTTCTTT.

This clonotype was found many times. This CDR3 is CASSPYSGRWSGTDTQYF. Here the CDR3 DNA reads TGTGCCAGCAGTCCCTACAGTGGGCGGTGGTCTGGCACAGATACGCAGTATTTT. This rearrangement joins TRBV7-2 to TRBJ2-3; unclear D gene. Trimming left V 6 bases short and J 1 base short, with 23 bases between. The CDR3 is made up of 18 amino acids. Germline CDR1 and CDR2: SGHTA and FQGNSA.

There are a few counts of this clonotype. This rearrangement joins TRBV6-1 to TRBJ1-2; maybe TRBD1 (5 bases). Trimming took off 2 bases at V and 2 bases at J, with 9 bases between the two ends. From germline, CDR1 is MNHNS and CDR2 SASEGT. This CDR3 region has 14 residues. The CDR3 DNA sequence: TGTGCCAGCAGTGAATGGGGGGACAACTATGGCTACACCTTC. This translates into CASSEWGDNYGYTF.

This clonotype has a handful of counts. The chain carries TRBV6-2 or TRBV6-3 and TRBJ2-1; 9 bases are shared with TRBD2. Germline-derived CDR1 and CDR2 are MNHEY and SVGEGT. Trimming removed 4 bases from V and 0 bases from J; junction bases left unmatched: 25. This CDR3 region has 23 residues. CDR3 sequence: CASSSGIGGIIPSSGSSYNEQFF. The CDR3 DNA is TGTGCCAGCAGTTCTGGGATCGGGGGAATCATACCCAGTAGCGGGAGCTCCTACAATGAGCAGTTCTTC.

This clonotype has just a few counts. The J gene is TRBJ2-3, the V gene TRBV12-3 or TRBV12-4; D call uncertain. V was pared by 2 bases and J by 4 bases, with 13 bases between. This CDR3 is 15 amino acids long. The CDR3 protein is CASSLFGDFADTQYF. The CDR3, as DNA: TGTGCCAGCAGTTTATTTGGGGATTTCGCAGATACGCAGTATTTT.

CDR3 bases: TGTGCCAGCAGCGAAACCACAGGGGTGGGTCAGCCCCAGCATTTT. This encodes CASSETTGVGQPQHF. The V call is TRBV7-8, the J call TRBJ1-5; 7 bases agree with TRBD1. This CDR3 comprises 15 residues. The V gene end was trimmed by 5 bases and the J gene end by 6 bases; junction bases not matched to a gene: 10. Germline assignment: CDR1 SGHVS and CDR2 FQNEAQ.

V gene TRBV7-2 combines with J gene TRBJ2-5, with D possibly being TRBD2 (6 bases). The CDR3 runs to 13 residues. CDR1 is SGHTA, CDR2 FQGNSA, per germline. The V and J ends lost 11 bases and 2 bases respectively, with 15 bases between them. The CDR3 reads CASSGSPQETQYF. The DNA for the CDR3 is TGTGCCTCGAGCGGGTCCCCGCAAGAGACCCAGTACTTC.

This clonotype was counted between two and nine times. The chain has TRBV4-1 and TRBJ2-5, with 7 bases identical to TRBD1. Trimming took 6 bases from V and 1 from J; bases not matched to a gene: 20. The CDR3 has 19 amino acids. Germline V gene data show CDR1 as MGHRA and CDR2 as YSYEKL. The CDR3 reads CASSYAEGFRDSGQETQYF. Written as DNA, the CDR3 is TGCGCCAGCAGTTACGCGGAAGGCTTCAGGGACAGCGGCCAAGAGACCCAGTACTTC.

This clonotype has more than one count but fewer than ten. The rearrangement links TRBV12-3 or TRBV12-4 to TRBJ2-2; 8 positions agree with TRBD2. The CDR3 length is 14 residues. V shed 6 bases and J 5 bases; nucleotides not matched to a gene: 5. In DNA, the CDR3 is TGTGCCAGCAGGAGCGGGAGTTGGACCGGGGAGCTGTTTTTT. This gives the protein CASRSGSWTGELFF.

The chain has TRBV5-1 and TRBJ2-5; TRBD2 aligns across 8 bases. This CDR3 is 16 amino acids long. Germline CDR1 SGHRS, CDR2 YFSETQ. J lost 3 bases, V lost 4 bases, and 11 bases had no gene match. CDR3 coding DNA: TGCGCCAGCAGCCAAAGTCAGGCAGCGGGGGAAGAGACCCAGTACTTC. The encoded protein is CASSQSQAAGEETQYF.

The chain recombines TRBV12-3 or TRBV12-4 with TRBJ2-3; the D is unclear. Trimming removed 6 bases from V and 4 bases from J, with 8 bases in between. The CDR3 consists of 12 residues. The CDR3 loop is CASRLESDTQYF. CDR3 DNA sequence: TGTGCCAGCAGGCTAGAATCAGATACGCAGTATTTT.

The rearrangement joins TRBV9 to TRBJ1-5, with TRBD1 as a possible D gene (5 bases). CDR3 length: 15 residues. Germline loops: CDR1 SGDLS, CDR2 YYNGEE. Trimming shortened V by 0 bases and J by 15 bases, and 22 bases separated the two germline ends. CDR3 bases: TGTGCCAGCAGCGTAGGGTGGGGGGGAGCCGCATACTTGCATTTT. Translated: CASSVGWGGAAYLHF.

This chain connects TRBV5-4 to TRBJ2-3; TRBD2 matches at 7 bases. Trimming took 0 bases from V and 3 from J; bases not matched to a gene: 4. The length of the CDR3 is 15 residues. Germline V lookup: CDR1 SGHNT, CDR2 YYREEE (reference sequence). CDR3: CASSLGGLVTDTQYF. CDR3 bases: TGTGCCAGCAGCTTGGGCGGACTAGTTACAGATACGCAGTATTTT.

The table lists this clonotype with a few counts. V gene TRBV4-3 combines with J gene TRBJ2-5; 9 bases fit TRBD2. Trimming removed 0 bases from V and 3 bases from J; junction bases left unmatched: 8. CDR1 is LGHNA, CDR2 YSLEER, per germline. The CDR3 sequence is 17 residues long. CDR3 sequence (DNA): TGCGCCAGCAGCCAAGATTGGGATAGCGGGAGCGAAGAGACCCAGTACTTC. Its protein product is CASSQDWDSGSEETQYF.

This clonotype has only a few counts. The CDR3 sequence is CAMRTGMNTEAFF. The CDR3 DNA sequence: TGTGCCATGCGGACAGGGATGAACACTGAAGCTTTCTTT. The V call is TRBV6-2 or TRBV6-3, the J call TRBJ1-1, with TRBD1 identical over 8 bases. Germline V lookup: CDR1 MNHEY, CDR2 SVGEGT. J gave up 0 bases and V 10 bases, and 4 bases lay outside the gene matches. There are 13 residues in the CDR3.

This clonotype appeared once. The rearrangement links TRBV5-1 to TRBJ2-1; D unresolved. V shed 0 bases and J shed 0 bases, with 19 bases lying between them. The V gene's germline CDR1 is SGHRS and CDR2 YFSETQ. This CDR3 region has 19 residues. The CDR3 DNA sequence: TGCGCCAGCAGCTTGGCTACGAGTAGGGTGTCGAGCTCCTACAATGAGCAGTTCTTC. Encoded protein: CASSLATSRVSSSYNEQFF. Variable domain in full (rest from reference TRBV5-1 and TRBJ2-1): KAGVTQTPRYLIKTRGQQVTLSCSPISGHRSVSWYQQTPGQGLQFLFEYFSETQRNKGNFPGRFSGRQFSNSRSEMNVSTLELGDSALYLCASSLATSRVSSSYNEQFFGPGTRLTVL.

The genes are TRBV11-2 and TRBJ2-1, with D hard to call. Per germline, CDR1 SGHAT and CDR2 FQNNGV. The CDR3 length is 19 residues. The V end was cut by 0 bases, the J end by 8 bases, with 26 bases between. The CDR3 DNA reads TGTGCCAGCAGCTTAGATCTCCAGCTCGGCAGGAATAATCGGTATGAGCAGTTCTTC. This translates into CASSLDLQLGRNNRYEQFF.

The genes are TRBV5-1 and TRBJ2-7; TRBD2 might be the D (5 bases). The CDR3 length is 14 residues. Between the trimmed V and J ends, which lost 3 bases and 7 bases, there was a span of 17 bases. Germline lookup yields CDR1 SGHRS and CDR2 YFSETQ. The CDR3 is CASSYLGDPGEQYF. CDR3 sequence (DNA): TGCGCCAGCAGCTATTTAGGAGATCCGGGGGAGCAGTACTTC.

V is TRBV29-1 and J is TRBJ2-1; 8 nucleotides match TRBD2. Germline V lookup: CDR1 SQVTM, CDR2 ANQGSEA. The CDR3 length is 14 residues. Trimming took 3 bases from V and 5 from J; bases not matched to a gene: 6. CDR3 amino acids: CSVESGTRNNEQFF. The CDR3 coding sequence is TGCAGCGTTGAGTCCGGGACTAGAAACAATGAGCAGTTCTTC.

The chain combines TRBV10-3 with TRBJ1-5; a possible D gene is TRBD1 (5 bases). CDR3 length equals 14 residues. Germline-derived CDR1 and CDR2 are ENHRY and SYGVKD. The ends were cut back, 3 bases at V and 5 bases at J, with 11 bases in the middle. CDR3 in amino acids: CAISEGRVDQPQHF. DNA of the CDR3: TGTGCCATCAGTGAAGGCAGGGTTGATCAGCCCCAGCATTTT.